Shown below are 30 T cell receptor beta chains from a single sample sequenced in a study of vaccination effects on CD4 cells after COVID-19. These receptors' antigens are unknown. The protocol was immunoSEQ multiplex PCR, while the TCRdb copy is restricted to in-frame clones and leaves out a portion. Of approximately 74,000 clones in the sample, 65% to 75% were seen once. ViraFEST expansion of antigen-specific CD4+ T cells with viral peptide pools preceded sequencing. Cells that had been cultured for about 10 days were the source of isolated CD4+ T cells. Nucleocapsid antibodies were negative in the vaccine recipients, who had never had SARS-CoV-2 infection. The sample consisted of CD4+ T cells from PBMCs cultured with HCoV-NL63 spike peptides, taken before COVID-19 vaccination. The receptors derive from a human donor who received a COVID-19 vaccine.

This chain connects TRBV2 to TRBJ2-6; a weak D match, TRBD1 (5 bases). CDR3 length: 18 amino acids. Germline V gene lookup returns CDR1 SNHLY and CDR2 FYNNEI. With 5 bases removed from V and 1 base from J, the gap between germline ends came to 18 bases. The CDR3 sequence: CASSLGPFPGSGANVLTF. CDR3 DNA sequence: TGTGCCAGCAGTTTAGGCCCGTTCCCAGGGTCTGGGGCCAACGTCCTGACTTTC.

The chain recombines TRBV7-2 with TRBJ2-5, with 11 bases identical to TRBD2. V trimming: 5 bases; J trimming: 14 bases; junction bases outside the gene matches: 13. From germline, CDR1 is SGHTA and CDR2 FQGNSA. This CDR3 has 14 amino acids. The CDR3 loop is CASSNTLAGALSYF. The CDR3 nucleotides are TGTGCCAGCAGCAACACACTAGCGGGGGCCCTCAGTTACTTC.

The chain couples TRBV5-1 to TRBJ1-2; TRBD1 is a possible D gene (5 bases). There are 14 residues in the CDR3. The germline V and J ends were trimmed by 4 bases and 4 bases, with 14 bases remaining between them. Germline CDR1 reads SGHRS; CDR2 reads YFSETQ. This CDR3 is CASSRPQGSYGYTF. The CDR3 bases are TGCGCCAGCAGCCGACCTCAGGGTAGCTATGGCTACACCTTC.

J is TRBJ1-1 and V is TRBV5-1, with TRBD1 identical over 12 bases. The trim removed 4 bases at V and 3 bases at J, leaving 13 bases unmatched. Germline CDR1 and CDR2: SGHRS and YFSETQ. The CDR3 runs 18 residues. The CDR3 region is CASSRDPGQGATDTEAFF. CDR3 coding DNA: TGCGCCAGCAGCAGAGACCCGGGACAGGGGGCGACGGACACTGAAGCTTTCTTT.

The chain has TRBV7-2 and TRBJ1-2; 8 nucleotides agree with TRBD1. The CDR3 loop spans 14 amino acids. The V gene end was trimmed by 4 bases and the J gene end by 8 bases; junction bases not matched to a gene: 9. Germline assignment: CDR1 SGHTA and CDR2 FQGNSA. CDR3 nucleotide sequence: TGTGCCAGCAGCTCCCAAAGACAGGGGAGGGGCTACACCTTC. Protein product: CASSSQRQGRGYTF.

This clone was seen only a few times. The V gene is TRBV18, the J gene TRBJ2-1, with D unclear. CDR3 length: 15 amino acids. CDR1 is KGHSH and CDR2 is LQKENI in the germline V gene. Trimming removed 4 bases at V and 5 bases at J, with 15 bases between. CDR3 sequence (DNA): TGTGCCAGCTCACTATTGACAAGGATTAACAATGAGCAGTTCTTC. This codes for CASSLLTRINNEQFF. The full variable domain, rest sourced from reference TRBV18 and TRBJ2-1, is NAGVMQNPRHLVRRRGQEARLRCSPMKGHSHVYWYRQLPEEGLKFMVYLQKENIIDESGMPKERFSAEFPKEGPSILRIQQVVRGDSAAYFCASSLLTRINNEQFFGPGTRLTVL.

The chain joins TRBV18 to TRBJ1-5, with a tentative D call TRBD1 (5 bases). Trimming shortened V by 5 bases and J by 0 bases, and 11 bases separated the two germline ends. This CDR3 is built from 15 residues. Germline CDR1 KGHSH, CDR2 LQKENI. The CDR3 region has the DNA TGTGCCAGCTCAAGCGGGACTAATAGCAATCAGCCCCAGCATTTT. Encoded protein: CASSSGTNSNQPQHF.

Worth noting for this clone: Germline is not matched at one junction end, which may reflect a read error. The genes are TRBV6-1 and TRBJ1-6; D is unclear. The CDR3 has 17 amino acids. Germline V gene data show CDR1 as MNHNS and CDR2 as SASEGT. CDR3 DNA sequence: TGTGCCAGCAGGGAAGCTCGGGTTGGGCAGAATAATTCACCCCTCCACTTT. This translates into CASREARVGQNNSPLHF.

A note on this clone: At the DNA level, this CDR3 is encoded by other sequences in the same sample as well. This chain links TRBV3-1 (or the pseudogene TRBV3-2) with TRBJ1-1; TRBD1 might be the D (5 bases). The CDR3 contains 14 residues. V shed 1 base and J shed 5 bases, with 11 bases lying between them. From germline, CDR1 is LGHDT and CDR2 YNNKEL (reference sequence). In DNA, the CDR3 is TGTGCCAGCAGCCAAGCGGGGGTTGGAACTGAAGCTTTCTTT. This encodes CASSQAGVGTEAFF.

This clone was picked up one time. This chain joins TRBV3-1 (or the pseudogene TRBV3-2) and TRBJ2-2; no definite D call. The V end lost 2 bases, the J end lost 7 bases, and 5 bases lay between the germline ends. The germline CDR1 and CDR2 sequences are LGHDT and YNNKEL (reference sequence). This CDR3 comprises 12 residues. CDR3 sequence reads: CASSQNVGELFF. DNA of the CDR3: TGTGCCAGCAGCCAAAACGTCGGGGAGCTGTTTTTT.

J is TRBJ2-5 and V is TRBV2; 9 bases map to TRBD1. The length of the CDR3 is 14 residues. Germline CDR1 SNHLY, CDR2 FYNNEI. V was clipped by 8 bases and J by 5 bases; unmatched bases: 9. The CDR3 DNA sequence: TGTGCCAGCCGACACAGGGGGCTGGGGGAGACCCAGTACTTC. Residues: CASRHRGLGETQYF. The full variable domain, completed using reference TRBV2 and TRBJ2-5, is EPEVTQTPSHQVTQMGQEVILRCVPISNHLYFYWYRQILGQKVEFLVSFYNNEISEKSEIFDDQFSVERPDGSNFTLKIRSTKLEDSAMYFCASRHRGLGETQYFGPGTRLLVL.

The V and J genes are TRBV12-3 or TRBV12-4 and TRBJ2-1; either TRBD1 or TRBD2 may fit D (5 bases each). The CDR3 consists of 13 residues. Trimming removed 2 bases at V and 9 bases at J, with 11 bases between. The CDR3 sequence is CASSLSWGSEQFF. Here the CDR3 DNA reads TGTGCCAGCAGTTTAAGCTGGGGGAGTGAGCAGTTCTTC.

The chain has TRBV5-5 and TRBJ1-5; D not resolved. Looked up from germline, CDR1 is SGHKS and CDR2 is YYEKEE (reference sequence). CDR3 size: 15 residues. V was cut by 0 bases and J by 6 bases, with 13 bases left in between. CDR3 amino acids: CASSLGSGGRQPQHF. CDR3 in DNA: TGTGCCAGCAGCTTGGGGTCCGGAGGGCGTCAGCCCCAGCATTTT.

CDR3 protein: CASSPWTGDTEAFF. As DNA, the CDR3 is TGTGCCAGCAGCCCGTGGACAGGGGACACTGAAGCTTTCTTT. The V and J genes are TRBV28 and TRBJ1-1; 9 bases line up with TRBD1. CDR1 MDHEN and CDR2 SYDVKM come from the germline V gene. This CDR3 contains 14 residues. V was pared by 6 bases and J by 3 bases, with 5 bases of the junction left unmatched.

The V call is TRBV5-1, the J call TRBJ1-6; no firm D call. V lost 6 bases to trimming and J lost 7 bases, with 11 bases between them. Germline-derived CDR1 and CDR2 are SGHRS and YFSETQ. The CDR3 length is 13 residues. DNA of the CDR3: TGCGCCAGCAAGGCGAATGGGAATTCACCCCTCCACTTT. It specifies CASKANGNSPLHF.

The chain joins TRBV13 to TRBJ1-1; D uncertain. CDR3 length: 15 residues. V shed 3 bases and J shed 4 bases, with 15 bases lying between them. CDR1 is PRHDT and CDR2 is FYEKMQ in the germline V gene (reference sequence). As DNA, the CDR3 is TGTGCCAGCAGCTTCCCGACGGGGTCACCCACTGAAGCTTTCTTT. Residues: CASSFPTGSPTEAFF.

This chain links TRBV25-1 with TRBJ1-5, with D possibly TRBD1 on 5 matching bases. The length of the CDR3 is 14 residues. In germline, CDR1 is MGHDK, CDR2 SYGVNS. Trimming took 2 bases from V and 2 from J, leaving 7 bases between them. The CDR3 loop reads CASSEQGGNQPQHF. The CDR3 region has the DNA TGTGCCAGCAGTGAACAGGGCGGCAATCAGCCCCAGCATTTT.

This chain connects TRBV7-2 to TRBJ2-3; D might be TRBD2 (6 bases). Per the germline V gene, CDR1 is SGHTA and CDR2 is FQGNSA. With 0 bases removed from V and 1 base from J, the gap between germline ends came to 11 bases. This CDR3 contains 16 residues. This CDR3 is CASSLARWGGTDTQYF. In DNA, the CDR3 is TGTGCCAGCAGCTTAGCCCGGTGGGGGGGCACAGATACGCAGTATTTT.

CDR3 sequence: CATSRDRGYGYTF. The CDR3, as DNA: TGTGCCACCAGCAGGGACAGGGGTTACGGCTACACCTTC. The chain combines TRBV15 with TRBJ1-2, with TRBD1 identical over 9 bases. Trimming removed 3 bases from V and 8 bases from J; junction bases left unmatched: 4. This CDR3 region has 13 residues. Germline assignment: CDR1 LNHNV and CDR2 YYDKDF (reference sequence).

The CDR3 spells CASSQGLTVSGANVLTF. Here the CDR3 DNA reads TGCGCCAGCAGCCAAGGTTTGACAGTCTCTGGGGCCAACGTCCTGACTTTC. This sequence joins TRBV4-1 and TRBJ2-6; a weak D match, TRBD1 (5 bases). V lost 1 base, J lost 0 bases, and 10 bases lay in between. CDR3 size: 17 residues. Germline V gene sequence: CDR1 MGHRA, CDR2 YSYEKL.

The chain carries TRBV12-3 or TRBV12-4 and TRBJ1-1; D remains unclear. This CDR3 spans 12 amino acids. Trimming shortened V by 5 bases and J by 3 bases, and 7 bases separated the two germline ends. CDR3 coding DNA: TGTGCCAGCAGTCCCCAGTACACTGAAGCTTTCTTT. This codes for CASSPQYTEAFF.

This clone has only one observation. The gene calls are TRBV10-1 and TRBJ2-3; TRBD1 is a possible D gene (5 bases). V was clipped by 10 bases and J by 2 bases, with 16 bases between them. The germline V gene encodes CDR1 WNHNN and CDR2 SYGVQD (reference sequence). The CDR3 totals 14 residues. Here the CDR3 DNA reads TGCGCCACCAAGGACACACGTTCCACAGATACGCAGTATTTT. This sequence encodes CATKDTRSTDTQYF.

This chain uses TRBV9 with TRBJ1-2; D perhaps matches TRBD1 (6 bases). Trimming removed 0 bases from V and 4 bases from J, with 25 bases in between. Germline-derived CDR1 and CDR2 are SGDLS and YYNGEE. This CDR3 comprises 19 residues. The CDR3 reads CASSVGLGATQTWGYGYTF. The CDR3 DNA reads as TGTGCCAGCAGCGTAGGTCTGGGGGCCACCCAGACGTGGGGCTATGGCTACACCTTC.

The DNA for the CDR3 is TGTGCCAGTAGTATAGATGGATATGGGACTGAAGCTTTCTTT. Protein product: CASSIDGYGTEAFF. The rearrangement links TRBV19 to TRBJ1-1; D not certain. V lost 0 bases and J lost 5, with 10 bases in between. The CDR3 contains 14 residues. Germline V gives CDR1 LNHDA, CDR2 SQIVND (reference sequence).

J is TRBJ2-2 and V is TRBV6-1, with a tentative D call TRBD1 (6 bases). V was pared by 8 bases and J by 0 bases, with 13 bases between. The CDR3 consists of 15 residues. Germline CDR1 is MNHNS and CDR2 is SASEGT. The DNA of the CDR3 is TGTGCCAGCCGTATGGACAGAGCGAACACCGGGGAGCTGTTTTTT. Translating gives CASRMDRANTGELFF.

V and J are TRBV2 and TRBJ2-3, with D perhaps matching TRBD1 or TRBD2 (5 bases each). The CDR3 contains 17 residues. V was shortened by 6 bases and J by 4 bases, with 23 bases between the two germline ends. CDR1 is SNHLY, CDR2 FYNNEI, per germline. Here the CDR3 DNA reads TGTGCCAGCAGAGCCTCCCGGGACCAAGCCCCCCCAGATACGCAGTATTTT. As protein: CASRASRDQAPPDTQYF.

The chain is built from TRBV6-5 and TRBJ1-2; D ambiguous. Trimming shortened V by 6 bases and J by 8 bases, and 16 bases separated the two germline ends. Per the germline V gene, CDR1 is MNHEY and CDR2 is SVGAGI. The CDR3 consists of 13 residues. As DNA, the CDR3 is TGTGCCAGCAGGCTATACAGCGGCCAGGGCTACACCTTC. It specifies CASRLYSGQGYTF.

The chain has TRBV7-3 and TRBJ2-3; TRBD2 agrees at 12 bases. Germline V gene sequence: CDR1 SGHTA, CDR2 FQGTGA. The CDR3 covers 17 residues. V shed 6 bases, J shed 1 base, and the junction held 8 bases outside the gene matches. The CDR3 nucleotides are TGTGCCAGCAGTCCCGGGACTAGCGGGCCTCGCACAGATACGCAGTATTTT. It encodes CASSPGTSGPRTDTQYF. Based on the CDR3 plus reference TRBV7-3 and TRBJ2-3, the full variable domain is GAGVSQTPSNKVTEKGKYVELRCDPISGHTALYWYRQSLGQGPEFLIYFQGTGAADDSGLPNDRFFAVRPEGSVSTLKIQRTERGDSAVYLCASSPGTSGPRTDTQYFGPGTRLTVL.

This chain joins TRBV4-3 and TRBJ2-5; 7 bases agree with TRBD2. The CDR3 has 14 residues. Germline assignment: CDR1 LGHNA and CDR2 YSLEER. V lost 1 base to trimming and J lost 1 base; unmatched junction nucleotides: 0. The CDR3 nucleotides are TGCGCCAGCAGCCAAGGCGGGGGCCAAGAGACCCAGTACTTC. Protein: CASSQGGGQETQYF.

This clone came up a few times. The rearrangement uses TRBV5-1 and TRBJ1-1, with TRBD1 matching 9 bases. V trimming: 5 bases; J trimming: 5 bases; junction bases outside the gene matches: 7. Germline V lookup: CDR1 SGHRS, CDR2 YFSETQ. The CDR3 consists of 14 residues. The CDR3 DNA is TGCGCCAGCAGACCAACAGGGGGCGGAACTGAAGCTTTCTTT. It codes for CASRPTGGGTEAFF.